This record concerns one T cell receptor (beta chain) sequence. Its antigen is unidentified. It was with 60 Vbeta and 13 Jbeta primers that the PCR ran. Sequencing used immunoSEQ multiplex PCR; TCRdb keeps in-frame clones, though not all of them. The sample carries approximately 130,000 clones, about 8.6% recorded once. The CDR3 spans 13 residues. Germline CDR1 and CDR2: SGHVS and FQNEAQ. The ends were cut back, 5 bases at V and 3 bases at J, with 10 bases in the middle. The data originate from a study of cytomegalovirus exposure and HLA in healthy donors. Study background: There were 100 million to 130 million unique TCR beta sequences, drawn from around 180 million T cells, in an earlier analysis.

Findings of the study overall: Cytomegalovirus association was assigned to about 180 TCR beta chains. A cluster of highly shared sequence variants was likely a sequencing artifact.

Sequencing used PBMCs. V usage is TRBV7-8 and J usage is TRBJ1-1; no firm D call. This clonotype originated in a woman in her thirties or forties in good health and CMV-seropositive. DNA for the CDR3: TGTGCCAGCAGCACCCAGGCTGACACTGAAGCTTTCTTT. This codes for CASSTQADTEAFF.